This T cell receptor beta chain was captured in a study of shared clonotypes between healthy human individuals (dated by TCRdb to the early 2020s). For the study in its entirety: A few men and a couple of women, aged 18 to 49 years, made up the cohort. For each donor, CD4 naive and CD4 memory were each given three plates, CD8 naive was given two plates, and CD8 memory was given one plate. To estimate repertoire size and how much clonotypes are shared between individuals, the study performed deep sequencing of blood TCR repertoires from a few healthy adults. Different laboratories and diverse techniques were used to prepare libraries and sequence TCR repertoires, to increase sequencing depth and limit assay-specific biases. Leukapheresis yielded between about 0.9 and 10 billion PBMCs per donor.

Using the deep immunoSEQ assay, TCR CDR3 regions were amplified from genomic DNA by multiplex PCR. Extracted genomic DNA from each cell subset was distributed evenly across all wells of several immunoSEQ 96-well plates, and each plate was treated as a replicate. For sorted subsets, approximately 190 ng of genomic DNA, equivalent to 30,000 or so T cell genomes, went into each replicate PCR. Purified libraries were measured with a Qubit 3.0 fluorometer, size-checked on a Bioanalyzer 2100, and measured again with the KAPA Library Quantification kit. Every immunoSEQ 96-well plate was sequenced on a separate single-read 150-cycle Illumina NextSeq 550 flow cell. Per the original workflow: Because the immunoSEQ output held only junctional sequences and lacked quality scores, the filtering could not match the filtering applied to full-length reads. To assign V/J genes and CDR3, sequences were annotated against IMGT germline references using PyIR, a Python wrapper for IgBLAST v1.9. Any read was removed if the V/J assignment was weak (E-value above 1e-6), the CDR3 was missing, or the read contained stop codons, out-of-frame junctions, or ambiguous translated residues. V3J clonotypes were defined as sequences sharing the same inferred V gene, J gene, and CDR3 amino acid sequence. Percentage overlap between repertoires was computed as shared unique clonotypes divided by the size of the smaller repertoire. Three approaches were used to assess repertoire richness: RTK rarefaction, the Chao1 estimator, and Recon v2.1 estimates of unobserved clonotypes. Generation probabilities were computed with OLGA for all TCRbeta clonotypes obtained by the gDNA method from several donors. What TCRdb holds here is the immuneACCESS table cut down to in-frame rearrangements. Part of the clones is not present; checked against another copy, under half of the missing clones reflect an unresolved V gene, and the others are unexplained. That table supplies the V and J calls and clone size; D and trimming were determined from the DNA. The sample table shows 1,400,000 or so clones, and roughly 98.5% are seen once. Roughly 0.35% of the sample goes to the ten largest clones.

Concerning this clone itself: Which antigen it targets is not known. Per-nucleotide qualities are absent, and no much larger clonotype sits a single base away. This specimen includes other DNA sequences encoding the same CDR3.

Summary of the overall study and its limitations: Sampling was limited to blood, and TCR repertoires in tissue likely differ from TCR repertoires in blood. Clonotypes shared by all four sorted-subset donors showed higher generation probabilities than non-shared clonotypes. When a handful of donors were compared, the shared fraction of clonotypes was roughly 4.8% for naive CD4, around 3.5% for naive CD8, roughly 2.5% for memory CD4, and approximately 0.4% for memory CD8. The small number of donors limited the genetic and exposure-history diversity represented. Pairwise subsampling indicated that sequencing depth was expected to affect the degree of clonotype sharing among donors. Naive subsets generally had larger estimated clonotype richness than memory subsets did. Incomplete sequencing was indicated by rarefaction of sorted-subset datasets, despite the large sequencing depth.

Healthy HIV-negative adults with no recently reported acute infections or vaccinations were included as donors. Every donor was a Caucasian adult residing in Nashville, Tennessee, USA. Magnetic negative selection was used to enrich CD4+ T cells, after which naive cells were positively selected on CD45RA and the negative fraction became the memory subset. Blood was obtained by leukapheresis, after which PBMCs were separated by Ficoll-Histopaque density gradient centrifugation and cryopreserved in liquid nitrogen vapor phase. Analytical flow cytometry was used to check the purity and quantity of every magnetically sorted T cell population. From each sorted fraction, genomic DNA was isolated and quantified by UV absorbance on a Nanodrop 2000c. Sample: naive CD4+ T cells sorted from blood. Explained via the paper, the cell subset or site label denotes: CD45RA+ positively selected. This TCR came from a man aged 25-45 years in good health.

The DNA is TGTGCCAGCAGCCGGGGACAGCCCCAAGAGACCCAGTACTTC. It codes for CASSRGQPQETQYF. This sequence uses TRBV7-9 and TRBJ2-5; the junction holds 7 bases that match TRBD1. As encoded in the germline V gene (reference sequence), CDR1 is SEHNR while CDR2 is FQNEAQ. The cysteine opens and the phenylalanine closes a CDR3 of 14 amino acids. CDR3 DNA only is kept here, 42 bases in frame from base 1. V is trimmed back by 5 bases and J by 1 base, and the junction contains 4 bases that no gene match accounts for.